This note documents a single T cell receptor beta chain sequence. The data were taken from a study of CD8 T cells in Susac syndrome. Deletions cut 0 bases from V and 3 bases from J, with 9 bases between. Germline assignment: CDR1 MNHEY and CDR2 SVGAGI. The CDR3 has 14 amino acids. Random hexamers served to reverse transcribe roughly 0.45 to 1 ug RNA. The CDR3 of TCR beta was amplified by immunoSEQ multiplex PCR across 54 Vbeta and 13 Jbeta. In TCRdb, the immunoSEQ multiplex PCR reads were re-called with MiXCR into one record per CDR3 protein. Of more than 150,000 distinct CDR3 sequences listed, about 94% are singletons.

The sequencing sample was made of CD8+ T cells from PBMCs. The chain employs TRBV6-5 and TRBJ2-7; D is possibly TRBD2 (5 bases). The TCR comes from a human donor with multiple sclerosis. CDR3 DNA sequence: TGTGCCAGCAGTTACTCAGACCGGGGCTACGAGCAGTACTTC. Its protein product is CASSYSDRGYEQYF.